A single sample gave rise to the 28 T cell receptor beta chains below, sequenced in a study of blood T cell repertoires in COVID-19. Using immunoSEQ multiplex PCR, the repertoire was profiled, and TCRdb retains in-frame clones only, with some absent. The sample comprises some 270,000 clones, approximately 81% of which are singletons, and under 8% rests with the top ten. Specimen: PBMCs or T cells enriched from blood (not recorded which). The receptors stem from a woman in her 50s who had been exposed to COVID-19.

The V call is TRBV10-3, the J call TRBJ2-2, with 10 bases matching TRBD2. The J segment lost 6 bases and the V segment lost 5 bases, leaving 12 bases of the junction unmatched. The V gene's germline CDR1 is ENHRY and CDR2 SYGVKD. This CDR3 has 17 amino acids. The CDR3 loop is CAISLLSGGAPPGELFF. The CDR3 DNA reads TGTGCCATCAGTCTTCTGAGCGGGGGGGCCCCTCCCGGGGAGCTGTTTTTT.

This clone was found once. The chain carries TRBV12-2 and TRBJ1-2; the D call TRBD1 from the table was never checked on the DNA. TRBV12-2 is assigned pseudogene status. The CDR3 covers 19 residues. The CDR3 is CASRLSLNEHPRENYGYTF. The CDR3 DNA reads TGTGCAAGTCGCTTAAGTCTGAACGAGCACCCCAGGGAAAACTATGGCTACACCTTC.

This clone was counted between two and nine times. CDR3 coding DNA: TGTGCCAGCAGTGAGCCGGGGACTAGCGGGGTACGTGGAGATACGCAGTATTTT. This encodes CASSEPGTSGVRGDTQYF. The rearrangement joins TRBV25-1 to TRBJ2-3; 13 bases line up with TRBD2. Germline assignment: CDR1 MGHDK and CDR2 SYGVNS. V lost 3 bases to trimming and J lost 5 bases; unmatched junction nucleotides: 11. The CDR3 covers 18 residues.

V is TRBV18 and J is TRBJ1-2, with 8 bases identical to TRBD1. Germline values: CDR1 KGHSH, CDR2 LQKENI. J gave up 5 bases and V 7 bases, and 9 bases lay outside the gene matches. The CDR3 runs 14 residues. The CDR3 DNA reads as TGTGCCAGCTTGGGGACAGGCGATCCGTATGGCTACACCTTC. It specifies CASLGTGDPYGYTF.

The J gene is TRBJ1-1, the V gene TRBV10-3, with D maybe TRBD1 (5 bases). CDR1 is ENHRY, CDR2 SYGVKD, per germline. V was trimmed by 10 bases and J by 3 bases, leaving 18 bases between them. This CDR3 contains 14 residues. CDR3 sequence: CATNRGTEDTEAFF. The CDR3 DNA reads as TGTGCCACCAATCGGGGGACCGAGGACACTGAAGCTTTCTTT.

The genes are TRBV10-1 and TRBJ1-1, with 7 bases matching TRBD1. The germline V gene encodes CDR1 WNHNN and CDR2 SYGVQD (reference sequence). The CDR3 has 14 amino acids. Trimming took 6 bases from V and 1 from J; bases not matched to a gene: 5. CDR3 sequence reads: CASSRDSKNTEAFF. CDR3 in DNA: TGCGCCAGCAGCCGGGACAGCAAGAACACTGAAGCTTTCTTT.

The chain uses TRBV5-1 and TRBJ1-3; 9 bases line up with TRBD1. After removal of 3 bases from V and 7 bases from J, the junction contained 5 bases not matched to a gene. Germline CDR1 reads SGHRS; CDR2 reads YFSETQ. There are 14 residues in the CDR3. CDR3 nucleotide sequence: TGCGCCAGCAGCTACTCGGGACAGGGCAACACCATATATTTT. Amino acids: CASSYSGQGNTIYF.

V and J are TRBV28 and TRBJ2-7; possibly TRBD2 for D (5 bases). Germline V gene lookup returns CDR1 MDHEN and CDR2 SYDVKM. Trimming pared 9 bases from V and 2 bases from J, leaving 11 bases between. This CDR3 has 12 residues. The CDR3 nucleotides are TGTGCCAGTTCCAGCGGTACCTACGAGCAGTACTTC. Its translation is CASSSGTYEQYF.

A single count supports this clone. The chain has TRBV30 and TRBJ1-3, with 7 bases lining up with TRBD1. The CDR3 runs to 14 residues. V lost 1 base, J lost 2 bases, and 2 bases stayed unmatched. Germline CDR1 GTSNPN, CDR2 SVGIG (reference sequence). CDR3 coding DNA: TGTGCCTGGAGTGGAGGGGGCACTGGAAACACCATATATTTT. Amino acid sequence: CAWSGGGTGNTIYF.

V usage is TRBV19 and J usage is TRBJ2-5; tentatively, D is TRBD2 (5 bases). V gave up 3 bases and J gave up 5 bases, with 16 bases separating them. Germline CDR1 and CDR2: LNHDA and SQIVND (reference sequence). CDR3 length: 15 amino acids. CDR3 DNA: TGTGCCAGTAGTATTGTCCGGGGTGAGCGGGAGACCCAGTACTTC. The encoded protein is CASSIVRGERETQYF.

The J gene is TRBJ1-2, the V gene TRBV3-1 (or the pseudogene TRBV3-2), with 8 bases lining up with TRBD1. CDR3 size: 15 residues. The J segment lost 5 bases and the V segment lost 1 base, leaving 6 bases of the junction unmatched. Germline CDR1 is LGHDT and CDR2 is YNNKEL (reference sequence). This CDR3 reads CASSQADRGWYGYTF. The CDR3 DNA follows: TGTGCCAGCAGCCAAGCAGACAGGGGTTGGTATGGCTACACCTTC.

The gene calls are TRBV4-2 and TRBJ2-5; D is unresolved. Between the trimmed V and J ends, which lost 0 bases and 5 bases, there was a span of 7 bases. Germline CDR1 is LGHNA and CDR2 is YNFKEQ. This CDR3 region has 13 residues. The DNA of the CDR3 is TGTGCCAGCAGCCAAGAAGTGCAGGAGACCCAGTACTTC. Translating it yields CASSQEVQETQYF.

This chain joins TRBV5-1 and TRBJ2-3, with a tentative D call TRBD1 (6 bases). V was clipped by 0 bases and J by 1 base, with 15 bases between them. This CDR3 is built from 17 residues. Germline V gives CDR1 SGHRS, CDR2 YFSETQ. The CDR3 nucleotides read TGCGCCAGCAGCTTGGAACAGGGTTTGGGGGGCACAGATACGCAGTATTTT. Translating it yields CASSLEQGLGGTDTQYF.

The chain recombines TRBV24-1 with TRBJ2-1; 8 bases line up with TRBD1. The CDR3 totals 13 residues. From germline, CDR1 is KGHDR and CDR2 SFDVKD. V was pared by 9 bases and J by 12 bases, with 12 bases of the junction left unmatched. DNA for the CDR3: TGTGCCACCTCTTCAGACAGGGGCGGGCGGCAGTTCTTC. This encodes CATSSDRGGRQFF.

The chain recombines TRBV29-1 with TRBJ1-1; 7 positions agree with TRBD1. CDR3 length: 15 amino acids. V shed 5 bases, J shed 6 bases, and the junction held 15 bases outside the gene matches. CDR1 is SQVTM and CDR2 is ANQGSEA in the germline V gene. CDR3 residues: CSVQGTDRGLAEAFF. CDR3 coding DNA: TGCAGCGTTCAAGGGACAGACCGGGGTTTGGCTGAAGCTTTCTTT.

The chain has TRBV6-5 and TRBJ1-5; 7 positions agree with TRBD1. Trimming at V came to 7 bases and at J to 4 bases, leaving 4 bases not matched to a gene. The CDR3 consists of 13 residues. Germline CDR1 and CDR2: MNHEY and SVGAGI. CDR3 amino acids: CASTPGGNQPQHF. DNA of the CDR3: TGTGCCAGCACCCCAGGGGGAAATCAGCCCCAGCATTTT.

This clone has only one observation. V usage is TRBV15 and J usage is TRBJ2-7; D unclear. Germline V gives CDR1 LNHNV, CDR2 YYDKDF (reference sequence). Trimming left V 0 bases short and J 6 bases short, with 9 bases between. CDR3 length equals 13 residues. Here the CDR3 reads CATSRDPLGEQYF. The CDR3 DNA reads TGTGCCACCAGCAGAGATCCCCTCGGCGAGCAGTACTTC.

The rearrangement uses TRBV12-3 or TRBV12-4 and TRBJ1-1, with no clear D. V dropped 8 bases and J dropped 5 bases, with 15 bases sitting between them. The CDR3 runs to 13 residues. The CDR3, as DNA: TGTGCCAGCGTCGCCAATGGGAGGACTGAAGCTTTCTTT. This codes for CASVANGRTEAFF.

The chain employs TRBV3-1 (or the pseudogene TRBV3-2) and TRBJ1-1; possible D gene TRBD1, 5 bases. Germline CDR1 reads LGHDT; CDR2 reads YNNKEL (reference sequence). V was pared by 8 bases and J by 2 bases, with 12 bases between. This CDR3 is built from 13 residues. As DNA, the CDR3 is TGTGCCAGCCTCGGGGGAAGAAACACTGAAGCTTTCTTT. Translation: CASLGGRNTEAFF.

In this sample, this clone turned up a few times. This sequence joins TRBV4-3 and TRBJ2-7; 16 bases map to TRBD2. CDR1 and CDR2 from the germline V gene are LGHNA and YSLEER. This CDR3 comprises 18 residues. The V and J ends lost 4 bases and 2 bases, in that order; junction bases with no gene match: 8. The CDR3 nucleotides are TGCGCCAGCAGCCCGGGACTAGCGGGGGGGAATATACCCTACGAGCAGTACTTC. It encodes CASSPGLAGGNIPYEQYF.

V and J are TRBV12-3 or TRBV12-4 and TRBJ1-1; D is undetermined. The V end lost 6 bases, the J end lost 5 bases, and 13 bases lay between the germline ends. This CDR3 is 13 amino acids long. In DNA, the CDR3 is TGTGCCAGCAGCTTCAATTCGGAGACTGAAGCTTTCTTT. It is translated as CASSFNSETEAFF.

This chain uses TRBV19 with TRBJ1-3; D possibly corresponds to TRBD1 (6 bases). V shed 5 bases and J shed 0 bases, with 11 bases lying between them. The CDR3 extends over 15 amino acids. Germline V gene sequence: CDR1 LNHDA, CDR2 SQIVND (reference sequence). Written as DNA, the CDR3 is TGTGCCAGTAGTCCCGACAGGAACTCTGGAAACACCATATATTTT. Translation: CASSPDRNSGNTIYF.

This sequence joins TRBV7-2 and TRBJ1-6; D gene ambiguous. This CDR3 contains 16 residues. V dropped 3 bases and J dropped 7 bases, with 16 bases sitting between them. Germline CDR1 is SGHTA and CDR2 is FQGNSA. DNA of the CDR3: TGTGCCAGCAGCTTCTATAACAGCTCAGGAAATTCACCCCTCCACTTT. Its protein is CASSFYNSSGNSPLHF. Variable domain in full (rest from reference TRBV7-2 and TRBJ1-6): GAGVSQSPSNKVTEKGKDVELRCDPISGHTALYWYRQSLGQGLEFLIYFQGNSAPDKSGLPSDRFSAERTGGSVSTLTIQRTQQEDSAVYLCASSFYNSSGNSPLHFGNGTRLTVT.

The J gene is TRBJ1-1, the V gene TRBV11-2; a weak D match, TRBD1 (6 bases). The CDR3 is made up of 14 amino acids. V lost 5 bases, J lost 11 bases, and 21 bases lay in between. Germline assignment: CDR1 SGHAT and CDR2 FQNNGV. The CDR3 nucleotides are TGTGCCAGCAGCCCCGGATATACAGGGAGGGCGGCTTTCTTT. Translation: CASSPGYTGRAAFF.

In nucleotides, the CDR3 is TGTGCCAGCAAAATGGACAGGGAGGGCTACACCTTC. Its protein is CASKMDREGYTF. The chain links TRBV3-1 (or the pseudogene TRBV3-2) to TRBJ1-2; 8 bases are shared with TRBD1. The CDR3 is 12 residues long. V trimming: 7 bases; J trimming: 8 bases; junction bases outside the gene matches: 6. Germline V CDR1 and CDR2: LGHDT, YNNKEL (reference sequence).

The chain couples TRBV28 to TRBJ2-3; possibly TRBD1 for D (5 bases). Germline V gene sequence: CDR1 MDHEN, CDR2 SYDVKM. The CDR3 is made up of 15 amino acids. With 7 bases removed from V and 3 bases from J, the gap between germline ends came to 17 bases. In DNA, the CDR3 is TGTGCCAGCACAGTAGGGGCAGGCCTGACAGATACGCAGTATTTT. This encodes CASTVGAGLTDTQYF. Combining the CDR3 with reference TRBV28 and TRBJ2-3 gives the whole variable domain DVKVTQSSRYLVKRTGEKVFLECVQDMDHENMFWYRQDPGLGLRLIYFSYDVKMKEKGDIPEGYSVSREKKERFSLILESASTNQTSMYLCASTVGAGLTDTQYFGPGTRLTVL.

The chain employs TRBV2 and TRBJ1-6; D remains ambiguous. Germline assignment: CDR1 SNHLY and CDR2 FYNNEI. V was pared by 1 base and J by 12 bases, with 10 bases between. The CDR3 has 13 residues. The DNA of the CDR3 is TGTGCCAGCAGTGAAGTAAGGAGGGAACCCCTCCACTTT. This codes for CASSEVRREPLHF.

The chain couples TRBV10-1 to TRBJ2-7, with no clear D. V shed 7 bases and J shed 2 bases, with 12 bases lying between them. CDR1 WNHNN and CDR2 SYGVQD come from the germline V gene (reference sequence). CDR3 length: 13 amino acids. In nucleotides, the CDR3 is TGCGCCAGCACCTTACGGAGAACCTACGAGCAGTACTTC. It encodes CASTLRRTYEQYF.